This entry describes one T cell receptor (beta chain). The PCR made use of 60 Vbeta and 13 Jbeta primers. TCRdb's table, derived via immunoSEQ multiplex PCR, lists solely in-frame clones and lacks some. This table holds roughly 180,000 clones, around four fifths found once. This entry comes from a study of cytomegalovirus exposure and HLA in healthy donors. The source of this sequence is a boy aged 2 to 10 in good health and CMV-seronegative. Specimen: PBMCs.

The CDR3 is CASSVAGQGTLPNYGYTF. As DNA, the CDR3 is TGTGCCAGCAGCGTGGCGGGACAGGGGACCCTCCCGAACTATGGCTACACCTTC. The V call is TRBV9, the J call TRBJ1-2; 10 positions match TRBD1. The CDR3 has 18 residues. Unmatched junction bases numbered 12, after V lost 2 bases and J lost 2 bases. Germline V gives CDR1 SGDLS, CDR2 YYNGEE. The variable domain in full, completed from reference TRBV9 and TRBJ1-2, reads DSGVTQTPKHLITATGQRVTLRCSPRSGDLSVYWYQQSLDQGLQFLIQYYNGEERAKGNILERFSAQQFPDLHSELNLSSLELGDSALYFCASSVAGQGTLPNYGYTFGSGTRLTVV.